These 28 T cell receptor beta chains were sequenced from one sample in a study of long-term antiretroviral therapy in people with HIV. Version v3.0 of the immunoSEQ assay ran at survey level. Clones were read by immunoSEQ multiplex PCR, and TCRdb kept only the in-frame ones, dropping some. The sample holds tens of thousands of clones, approximately 81% seen once. The sample in question was unsorted PBMCs, obtained just over 2.7 years before starting antiretroviral therapy. These receptors all come from a young woman with HIV.

This rearrangement joins TRBV2 to TRBJ1-1; the D gene is possibly TRBD1 (5 bases). Germline-derived CDR1 and CDR2 are SNHLY and FYNNEI. This CDR3 contains 15 residues. Deletions cut 4 bases from V and 1 base from J, with 13 bases between. CDR3 loop: CASSAVAGGNTEAFF. DNA of the CDR3: TGTGCCAGCAGTGCGGTGGCCGGGGGGAACACTGAAGCTTTCTTT. The full variable domain, rest sourced from reference TRBV2 and TRBJ1-1, is EPEVTQTPSHQVTQMGQEVILRCVPISNHLYFYWYRQILGQKVEFLVSFYNNEISEKSEIFDDQFSVERPDGSNFTLKIRSTKLEDSAMYFCASSAVAGGNTEAFFGQGTRLTVV.

The chain joins TRBV6-1 to TRBJ1-5; the D is unclear. The V end lost 2 bases, the J end lost 7 bases, and 9 bases lay between the germline ends. The CDR3 has 13 amino acids. Germline V CDR1 and CDR2: MNHNS, SASEGT. The CDR3 DNA reads TGTGCCAGCAGTGAATATTTAGGGCAGCCCCAGCATTTT. Protein product: CASSEYLGQPQHF.

This chain joins TRBV7-3 and TRBJ2-7, with D unclear. V gave up 2 bases and J gave up 1 base, with 9 bases separating them. This CDR3 is built from 14 residues. CDR1 is SGHTA and CDR2 is FQGTGA in the germline V gene. The CDR3 protein is CASSLVAGSYEQYF. CDR3 DNA sequence: TGTGCCAGCAGCTTAGTAGCCGGGTCCTACGAGCAGTACTTC.

V gene TRBV12-5 combines with J gene TRBJ1-3; tentative D call: TRBD1 (5 bases). The CDR3 runs to 19 residues. Deletions cut 1 base from V and 0 bases from J, with 19 bases between. The germline CDR1 and CDR2 sequences are LGHNT and FRNRAP. This CDR3 reads CASGLAGGAGKSSGNTIYF. DNA for the CDR3: TGTGCTAGTGGTTTGGCTGGTGGAGCAGGGAAGAGCTCTGGAAACACCATATATTTT.

This chain uses TRBV5-6 with TRBJ2-5; D gene unclear. V lost 2 bases and J lost 5, with 4 bases in between. The CDR3 runs 11 residues. Germline V CDR1 and CDR2: SGHDT, YYEEEE. In DNA, the CDR3 is TGTGCCAGCAGCTTAGCGGAGACCCAGTACTTC. As protein: CASSLAETQYF.

V usage is TRBV10-3 and J usage is TRBJ1-3, with D unresolved. The CDR3 is made up of 15 amino acids. The V gene's germline CDR1 is ENHRY and CDR2 SYGVKD. V lost 7 bases to trimming and J lost 0 bases, with 13 bases between them. The CDR3 here is CAITPDWISGNTIYF. CDR3 DNA: TGTGCCATCACCCCGGACTGGATCTCTGGAAACACCATATATTTT.

This chain connects TRBV6-5 to TRBJ1-3; D gene unclear. V lost 0 bases and J lost 3, with 12 bases in between. The CDR3 is 16 amino acids. Germline V gene sequence: CDR1 MNHEY, CDR2 SVGAGI. In nucleotides, the CDR3 is TGTGCCAGCAGTTACTCGACAACAAGATTTGGAAACACCATATATTTT. This sequence encodes CASSYSTTRFGNTIYF.

The J gene is TRBJ2-7, the V gene TRBV21-1. TRBV21-1 is designated a pseudogene. The CDR3 is 14 residues long. The CDR3 region has the DNA TGTGCCAGCAGCAAAGGAAGGGAAATCTACGAGCAGTACGTC. Encoded protein: CASSKGREIYEQYV.

This sequence joins TRBV19 and TRBJ2-1; 12 positions agree with TRBD2. Germline CDR1 and CDR2: LNHDA and SQIVND (reference sequence). V lost 7 bases, J lost 15 bases, and 10 bases stayed unmatched. CDR3 size: 13 residues. CDR3 nucleotide sequence: TGTGCCAGTACCTCGACTAGCGGGGGTAGGCGGTTCTTC. Amino acids: CASTSTSGGRRFF. The entire variable domain, with the rest obtained from reference TRBV19 and TRBJ2-1, is as follows: DGGITQSPKYLFRKEGQNVTLSCEQNLNHDAMYWYRQDPGQGLRLIYYSQIVNDFQKGDIAEGYSVSREKKESFPLTVTSAQKNPTAFYLCASTSTSGGRRFFGPGTRLTVL.

The chain has TRBV6-1 and TRBJ2-5; TRBD2 aligns across 9 bases. This CDR3 is built from 15 residues. CDR1 and CDR2 (germline): MNHNS, SASEGT. V was pared by 5 bases and J by 1 base, with 5 bases of the junction left unmatched. The CDR3 loop reads CASSSIAGAQETQYF. The CDR3 coding sequence is TGTGCCAGCAGTAGTATAGCGGGGGCCCAAGAGACCCAGTACTTC.

The gene calls are TRBV2 and TRBJ1-6, with D maybe TRBD1 (5 bases). Between the trimmed V and J ends, which lost 8 bases and 0 bases, there was a span of 8 bases. Germline assignment: CDR1 SNHLY and CDR2 FYNNEI. The CDR3 length is 14 residues. This CDR3 is CASSGSSYNSPLHF. DNA of the CDR3: TGTGCCAGCTCAGGGAGCTCCTATAATTCACCCCTCCACTTT.

The chain recombines TRBV28 with TRBJ2-7, with D perhaps TRBD1 (6 bases). The germline CDR1 and CDR2 sequences are MDHEN and SYDVKM. CDR3 length equals 14 residues. The ends were cut back, 5 bases at V and 2 bases at J, with 13 bases in the middle. The CDR3 bases are TGTGCCAGCAGTCCCGGACAGTTCCCCTACGAGCAGTACTTC. Protein: CASSPGQFPYEQYF. Drawing the rest from reference TRBV28 and TRBJ2-7, the complete variable domain is DVKVTQSSRYLVKRTGEKVFLECVQDMDHENMFWYRQDPGLGLRLIYFSYDVKMKEKGDIPEGYSVSREKKERFSLILESASTNQTSMYLCASSPGQFPYEQYFGPGTRLTVT.

This clone counts as medium-sized. The chain has TRBV6-5 and TRBJ2-7, with TRBD1 as a possible D gene (6 bases). The CDR3 covers 13 residues. V lost 5 bases, J lost 6 bases, and 14 bases lay in between. Germline V gene sequence: CDR1 MNHEY, CDR2 SVGAGI. The CDR3 loop is CASSTGLLGEQYV. Here the CDR3 DNA reads TGTGCCAGCAGTACAGGGTTGTTGGGCGAGCAGTACGTC.

The chain couples TRBV19 to TRBJ2-3; a possible D gene is TRBD2 (6 bases). This CDR3 comprises 15 residues. V lost 4 bases and J lost 1, with 12 bases in between. Germline CDR1 and CDR2: LNHDA and SQIVND (reference sequence). CDR3 region: CASSRLARGTDTQYF. The CDR3 nucleotides read TGTGCCAGTAGTAGGCTAGCGCGGGGCACAGATACGCAGTATTTT. Drawing the rest from reference TRBV19 and TRBJ2-3, the complete variable domain is DGGITQSPKYLFRKEGQNVTLSCEQNLNHDAMYWYRQDPGQGLRLIYYSQIVNDFQKGDIAEGYSVSREKKESFPLTVTSAQKNPTAFYLCASSRLARGTDTQYFGPGTRLTVL.

This chain uses TRBV27 with TRBJ2-7, with D unresolved. CDR1 and CDR2 from the germline V gene are MNHEY and SMNVEV (reference sequence). CDR3 length: 8 residues. CDR3 DNA: TGTGCGATCTACGAGCAGTACGTC. Translation: CAIYEQYV.

The V call is TRBV6-6, the J call TRBJ2-2, with 7 bases fitting TRBD1. The ends lost 5 bases at V and 2 bases at J; junction bases unmatched: 5. Germline V gene data show CDR1 as MNHNY and CDR2 as SVGAGI (reference sequence). The CDR3 contains 15 residues. The CDR3 DNA reads as TGTGCCAGCAGTCCGCGACAGGGAAACACCGGGGAGCTGTTTTTT. It encodes CASSPRQGNTGELFF.

This chain joins TRBV20-1 and TRBJ2-7; D perhaps matches TRBD2 (5 bases). Deletions cut 0 bases from V and 9 bases from J, with 9 bases between. The germline V gene has CDR1 DFQATT and CDR2 SNEGSKA (reference sequence). CDR3 length: 11 residues. CDR3 nucleotide sequence: TGCAGTGCTAGAGATTTCGCGGGGCAGTACTTC. Protein sequence: CSARDFAGQYF.

This clone is termed medium-sized (0.01 to 0.1%). This chain links TRBV19 with TRBJ1-1; D not resolved. CDR1 is LNHDA, CDR2 SQIVND, per germline (reference sequence). CDR3 length: 14 residues. Trimming removed 2 bases at V and 3 bases at J, with 10 bases between. The chain's CDR3 is CASSIWGGDTEAFF. DNA for the CDR3: TGTGCCAGTAGTATATGGGGTGGGGACACTGAAGCTTTCTTT.

This clone came up once. The gene calls are TRBV5-1 and TRBJ2-5, with D possibly matching TRBD2 (5 bases). Germline-derived CDR1 and CDR2 are SGHRS and YFSETQ. There are 14 residues in the CDR3. The V and J ends lost 0 bases and 5 bases respectively, with 11 bases between them. CDR3 residues: CASSLDTGWETQYF. DNA of the CDR3: TGCGCCAGCAGCTTGGACACGGGGTGGGAGACCCAGTACTTC. Supplemented by reference TRBV5-1 and TRBJ2-5, the full variable domain reads KAGVTQTPRYLIKTRGQQVTLSCSPISGHRSVSWYQQTPGQGLQFLFEYFSETQRNKGNFPGRFSGRQFSNSRSEMNVSTLELGDSALYLCASSLDTGWETQYFGPGTRLLVL.

The chain recombines TRBV27 with TRBJ1-1; D unclear. Germline V gene lookup returns CDR1 MNHEY and CDR2 SMNVEV (reference sequence). Trimming pared 6 bases from V and 5 bases from J, leaving 19 bases between. CDR3 length: 15 amino acids. The DNA for the CDR3 is TGTGCCAGCAGCCTAAACTACATGGGAACGACTGAAGCTTTCTTT. This gives the protein CASSLNYMGTTEAFF.

The V and J genes are TRBV4-1 and TRBJ2-5; no firm D call. CDR1 is MGHRA and CDR2 is YSYEKL in the germline V gene. With 3 bases removed from V and 10 bases from J, the gap between germline ends came to 12 bases. The CDR3 is 12 residues long. In DNA form, the CDR3 reads TGCGCCAGCAGCCAGGCATTTGGGGTCCAGTACTTC. The encoded protein is CASSQAFGVQYF.

J is TRBJ2-2 and V is TRBV30; D not resolved. Germline CDR1 GTSNPN, CDR2 SVGIG (reference sequence). V was shortened by 0 bases and J by 7 bases, with 15 bases between the two germline ends. The CDR3 totals 15 residues. The CDR3 here is CAWSVRRLDVGELFF. In DNA, the CDR3 is TGTGCCTGGAGTGTACGACGGCTTGACGTCGGGGAGCTGTTTTTT.

The V call is TRBV5-6, the J call TRBJ1-4; D ambiguous. The CDR3 is 12 amino acids. Trimming took 4 bases from V and 10 from J, leaving 11 bases between them. Germline lookup yields CDR1 SGHDT and CDR2 YYEEEE. For the CDR3, the DNA is TGTGCCAGCAGCATACGGACGGGAAAACTGTTTTTT. Its protein is CASSIRTGKLFF.

This clone has a handful of counts. The chain is built from TRBV2 and TRBJ1-3, with TRBD1 as a possible D gene (5 bases). The CDR3 runs 16 residues. CDR1 is SNHLY and CDR2 is FYNNEI in the germline V gene. V gave up 7 bases and J gave up 4 bases, with 20 bases separating them. This chain's CDR3 is CASTSGRGFSGNTIYF. As DNA, the CDR3 is TGTGCCAGCACCTCTGGGAGGGGATTCTCAGGAAACACCATATATTTT.

The V call is TRBV5-4, the J call TRBJ2-3, with D tentatively TRBD1 (5 bases). Looked up from germline, CDR1 is SGHNT and CDR2 is YYREEE (reference sequence). V lost 2 bases, J lost 0 bases, and 13 bases lay in between. The CDR3 is made up of 16 amino acids. The CDR3 nucleotides read TGTGCCAGCAGCTTTCGGACACCGTCTAGCACAGATACGCAGTATTTT. It yields the protein CASSFRTPSSTDTQYF.

The rearrangement joins TRBV7-2 to TRBJ2-2, with 10 positions matching TRBD1. With 4 bases clipped from V and 7 bases from J, the junction kept 12 bases outside the gene matches. The CDR3 length is 17 residues. Germline CDR1 is SGHTA and CDR2 is FQGNSA. In DNA, the CDR3 is TGTGCCAGCAGCTGGAGCCGGGACAGGGGAGTTGGCGGGGAGCTGTTTTTT. Protein sequence: CASSWSRDRGVGGELFF.

This rearrangement joins TRBV10-2 to TRBJ1-2; D is perhaps TRBD1 (5 bases). The V end was cut by 11 bases, the J end by 4 bases, with 14 bases between. The CDR3 is 12 amino acids. From germline, CDR1 is WSHSY and CDR2 SAAADI. CDR3 loop: CASMRDSYGYTF. The CDR3 nucleotides are TGCGCCTCCATGCGAGACAGCTATGGCTACACCTTC.

The chain couples TRBV6-1 to TRBJ2-7; D not certain. This CDR3 is 13 amino acids long. V lost 4 bases to trimming and J lost 4 bases, with 11 bases between them. Germline CDR1 reads MNHNS; CDR2 reads SASEGT. CDR3 amino acids: CASSGTVIYEQYV. CDR3 coding DNA: TGTGCCAGCAGTGGAACTGTTATTTACGAGCAGTACGTC.